These 30 T cell receptor beta chains were sequenced from one sample in a study of blood T cell repertoires in COVID-19. Using immunoSEQ multiplex PCR, the repertoire was profiled, and TCRdb retains in-frame clones only, with some absent. The table includes some 160,000 clones, roughly 86% detected once. The sequenced material came from peripheral blood. The receptor source for this set is an elderly woman with COVID-19, enrolled during active disease.

The chain uses TRBV6-2 or TRBV6-3 and TRBJ1-5; 7 bases agree with TRBD1. The junction had 3 bases not matched to a gene; V was cut back by 0 bases and J by 4 bases. The CDR3 contains 15 residues. The germline V gene has CDR1 MNHEY and CDR2 SVGEGT. CDR3 amino acids: CASSYSMDRNQPQHF. CDR3 sequence (DNA): TGTGCCAGCAGTTACTCGATGGACAGGAATCAGCCCCAGCATTTT.

This clone has only one observation. The chain employs TRBV3-1 (or the pseudogene TRBV3-2) and TRBJ2-7; 7 positions match TRBD1. Germline lookup yields CDR1 LGHDT and CDR2 YNNKEL (reference sequence). This CDR3 region has 15 residues. The J segment lost 3 bases and the V segment lost 3 bases, leaving 8 bases of the junction unmatched. CDR3 sequence (DNA): TGTGCCAGCAGCCAGGGCTTACAGGGGCGCTACGAGCAGTACTTC. This encodes CASSQGLQGRYEQYF.

Comment on this clone: Mismatch with germline at one junction end may stem from a read error. The rearrangement links TRBV28 to TRBJ1-1; D perhaps matches TRBD1 (5 bases). The CDR3 sequence is 12 residues long. Germline lookup yields CDR1 MDHEN and CDR2 SYDVKM. CDR3 DNA: TGTCAGACGGGGGATATGAAAACTGAAGCTTTCTTT. Amino acids: CQTGDMKTEAFF.

J is TRBJ2-4 and V is TRBV5-4; no clear D gene. From germline, CDR1 is SGHNT and CDR2 YYREEE (reference sequence). The CDR3 is 13 residues long. V shed 2 bases and J shed 7 bases, with 10 bases lying between them. CDR3 amino acids: CASSFKTDNIQYF. CDR3 in DNA: TGTGCCAGCAGCTTTAAAACAGACAACATTCAGTACTTC.

The J gene is TRBJ2-2, the V gene TRBV2, with TRBD1 as a possible D gene (6 bases). The ends were cut back, 4 bases at V and 2 bases at J, with 14 bases in the middle. CDR3 size: 16 residues. Germline-derived CDR1 and CDR2 are SNHLY and FYNNEI. CDR3: CASSVVGQINTGELFF. The CDR3 DNA reads TGTGCCAGCAGTGTTGTAGGACAGATCAACACCGGGGAGCTGTTTTTT.

The chain recombines TRBV6-4 with TRBJ1-2; 9 nucleotides line up with TRBD1. Germline lookup yields CDR1 MRHNA and CDR2 SNTAGT. J lost 8 bases, V lost 5 bases, and 6 bases had no gene match. CDR3 length: 13 residues. The CDR3 loop is CASSPGQGMGYTF. In nucleotides, the CDR3 is TGTGCCAGCAGTCCCGGACAGGGGATGGGCTACACCTTC.

J is TRBJ1-2 and V is TRBV18; D may be TRBD1 (5 bases). The CDR3 totals 15 residues. V lost 6 bases to trimming and J lost 4 bases, with 18 bases between them. Germline assignment: CDR1 KGHSH and CDR2 LQKENI. As DNA, the CDR3 is TGTGCCAGCTCGGCTCAGACAGCTTTGGGCTATGGCTACACCTTC. Translated, it gives CASSAQTALGYGYTF.

The chain uses TRBV9 and TRBJ2-2, with D maybe TRBD1 (5 bases). The germline V gene encodes CDR1 SGDLS and CDR2 YYNGEE. Trimming removed 0 bases from V and 10 bases from J, with 10 bases in between. This CDR3 has 13 residues. The CDR3: CASSVGGREELFF. The DNA of the CDR3 is TGTGCCAGCAGCGTAGGGGGCAGGGAGGAGCTGTTTTTT.

The V and J genes are TRBV12-3 or TRBV12-4 and TRBJ1-6; D may be TRBD1 (5 bases). The length of the CDR3 is 13 residues. The CDR3 loop is CASGRDSNSPLHF. Here the CDR3 DNA reads TGTGCGAGCGGCCGGGACTCTAATTCACCCCTCCACTTT.

J is TRBJ1-2 and V is TRBV6-5, with 8 bases lining up with TRBD1. V shed 6 bases, J shed 8 bases, and the junction held 5 bases outside the gene matches. Germline V gene data show CDR1 as MNHEY and CDR2 as SVGAGI. This CDR3 contains 12 residues. The CDR3 coding sequence is TGTGCCAGCAGCTGGACAGGGAACGGCTACACCTTC. It translates to CASSWTGNGYTF.

The chain is built from TRBV6-5 and TRBJ2-7; TRBD1 matches 7 bases. This CDR3 comprises 13 residues. CDR1 is MNHEY and CDR2 is SVGAGI in the germline V gene. V lost 5 bases to trimming and J lost 2 bases; unmatched junction nucleotides: 3. The chain's CDR3 is CASSQGTAYEQYF. CDR3 DNA: TGTGCCAGCAGTCAGGGGACAGCCTACGAGCAGTACTTC.

The chain joins TRBV9 to TRBJ2-3; TRBD2 might be the D (6 bases). The CDR3 spans 15 residues. The germline CDR1 and CDR2 sequences are SGDLS and YYNGEE. V gave up 2 bases and J gave up 3 bases, with 13 bases separating them. CDR3 DNA sequence: TGTGCCAGCAGCGTTTCGGCGGGAACTACAGATACGCAGTATTTT. Protein: CASSVSAGTTDTQYF.

V is TRBV7-2 and J is TRBJ1-2; D possibly corresponds to TRBD1 (6 bases). Per germline, CDR1 SGHTA and CDR2 FQGNSA. With 6 bases removed from V and 2 bases from J, the gap between germline ends came to 16 bases. This CDR3 spans 15 amino acids. CDR3 bases: TGTGCCAGCAGGACAAACCAGGGGTGGAACTATGGCTACACCTTC. Its translation is CASRTNQGWNYGYTF.

The chain is built from TRBV12-3 or TRBV12-4 and TRBJ1-1, with a weak D call TRBD1 (6 bases). This CDR3 region has 12 residues. Trimming shortened V by 5 bases and J by 7 bases, and 11 bases separated the two germline ends. The CDR3 loop reads CASSRGAGEAFF. CDR3 nucleotides: TGTGCCAGCAGTCGGGGGGCTGGTGAAGCTTTCTTT.

This clone was seen once. The J gene is TRBJ2-7, the V gene TRBV5-1; D is ambiguous. This CDR3 has 15 residues. CDR1 and CDR2 from the germline V gene are SGHRS and YFSETQ. V was cut by 0 bases and J by 1 base, with 11 bases left in between. CDR3 in DNA: TGCGCCAGCAGCTTGGTCCCGGTATCGTCCTACGAGCAGTACTTC. Protein product: CASSLVPVSSYEQYF.

This chain joins TRBV7-3 and TRBJ2-3, with D perhaps TRBD2 (5 bases). The CDR3 runs 12 residues. V lost 5 bases and J 4 bases, leaving 7 bases between the germline ends. Germline V gene lookup returns CDR1 SGHTA and CDR2 FQGTGA. The CDR3 DNA sequence: TGTGCCAGCAGCCTAGCCTCAGATACGCAGTATTTT. It codes for CASSLASDTQYF. The full variable domain, in which reference TRBV7-3 and TRBJ2-3 provide the parts outside the CDR3, is GAGVSQTPSNKVTEKGKYVELRCDPISGHTALYWYRQSLGQGPEFLIYFQGTGAADDSGLPNDRFFAVRPEGSVSTLKIQRTERGDSAVYLCASSLASDTQYFGPGTRLTVL.

V usage is TRBV25-1 and J usage is TRBJ1-2; D is ambiguous. The germline V and J ends were trimmed by 2 bases and 5 bases, with 3 bases remaining between them. Per germline, CDR1 MGHDK and CDR2 SYGVNS. The CDR3 length is 11 residues. CDR3 sequence reads: CASSEEYGYTF. CDR3 in DNA: TGTGCCAGCAGTGAAGAGTATGGCTACACCTTC.

The chain recombines TRBV19 with TRBJ2-1, with D perhaps TRBD2 (7 bases). The length of the CDR3 is 16 residues. V was trimmed by 1 base and J by 2 bases, leaving 12 bases between them. Looked up from germline, CDR1 is LNHDA and CDR2 is SQIVND (reference sequence). The CDR3 here is CASSIAGGGPYNEQFF. The CDR3 DNA reads as TGTGCCAGTAGTATAGCCGGCGGGGGCCCCTACAATGAGCAGTTCTTC.

This chain connects TRBV28 to TRBJ1-2; D call uncertain. The CDR3 loop spans 15 amino acids. V lost 5 bases and J 4 bases, leaving 17 bases between the germline ends. Looked up from germline, CDR1 is MDHEN and CDR2 is SYDVKM. The CDR3 coding sequence is TGTGCCAGCAGTCGCCCGTTGACAATTCCCTATGGCTACACCTTC. This encodes CASSRPLTIPYGYTF.

The genes are TRBV4-1 and TRBJ2-7, with TRBD2 identical over 8 bases. The V gene end was trimmed by 0 bases and the J gene end by 6 bases; junction bases not matched to a gene: 4. CDR3 length equals 14 residues. CDR1 is MGHRA and CDR2 is YSYEKL in the germline V gene. The CDR3 DNA reads as TGCGCCAGCAGCCAAGACGGGACTAGACGCGAGCAGTACTTC. Its translation: CASSQDGTRREQYF.

The chain recombines TRBV5-8 with TRBJ2-7, with 11 nucleotides matching TRBD2. CDR1 SGHTS and CDR2 YDEGEE come from the germline V gene. The trim removed 5 bases at V and 1 base at J, leaving 5 bases unmatched. The CDR3 sequence is 15 residues long. In nucleotides, the CDR3 is TGTGCCAGCAGGCCACTAGCGGGAGTATCCTACGAGCAGTACTTC. As protein: CASRPLAGVSYEQYF.

This clone is a singleton in its sample. The gene calls are TRBV19 and TRBJ2-1; D call uncertain. CDR1 and CDR2 from the germline V gene are LNHDA and SQIVND (reference sequence). The CDR3 loop spans 13 amino acids. The V and J ends lost 1 base and 5 bases respectively, with 6 bases between them. The CDR3 DNA reads TGTGCCAGTAGTATAGGGCGGAACAATGAGCAGTTCTTC. Its translation is CASSIGRNNEQFF.

The genes are TRBV19 and TRBJ2-3; 8 nucleotides line up with TRBD1. The length of the CDR3 is 15 residues. With 7 bases clipped from V and 6 bases from J, the junction kept 12 bases outside the gene matches. Germline lookup yields CDR1 LNHDA and CDR2 SQIVND (reference sequence). This CDR3 is CASTPSGQGWDTQYF. The CDR3 nucleotides read TGTGCCAGTACCCCCTCAGGACAGGGCTGGGATACGCAGTATTTT.

The chain carries TRBV5-1 and TRBJ2-5; 8 bases line up with TRBD1. From germline, CDR1 is SGHRS and CDR2 YFSETQ. The CDR3 contains 14 residues. Trimming removed 4 bases from V and 2 bases from J; junction bases left unmatched: 4. This CDR3 is CASSGTGGQETQYF. As DNA, the CDR3 is TGCGCCAGCAGCGGAACAGGGGGGCAAGAGACCCAGTACTTC.

This clone occurred a few times. The sample carries other DNA sequences with the same CDR3. The chain couples TRBV13 to TRBJ2-5, with 11 positions matching TRBD2. The trim removed 5 bases at V and 3 bases at J, leaving 2 bases unmatched. Germline assignment: CDR1 PRHDT and CDR2 FYEKMQ (reference sequence). The CDR3 runs to 14 residues. The CDR3 sequence: CASSLGLAEETQYF. Written as DNA, the CDR3 is TGTGCCAGCAGCCTGGGACTAGCGGAAGAGACCCAGTACTTC.

CDR3 sequence: CASSQTSGNNEQFF. CDR3 coding DNA: TGTGCCAGCAGCCAAACTAGCGGGAACAATGAGCAGTTCTTC. The rearrangement joins TRBV3-1 (or the pseudogene TRBV3-2) to TRBJ2-1, with TRBD2 identical over 10 bases. This CDR3 contains 14 residues. With V trimmed by 2 bases and J by 5 bases, 0 bases remained unmatched. CDR1 LGHDT and CDR2 YNNKEL come from the germline V gene (reference sequence).

This chain links TRBV6-1 with TRBJ1-2; 9 bases map to TRBD1. The junction had 10 bases not matched to a gene; V was cut back by 4 bases and J by 4 bases. The germline gives CDR1 MNHNS, CDR2 SASEGT. This CDR3 contains 16 residues. CDR3 sequence: CASSGGQGRGTYGYTF. As DNA, the CDR3 is TGTGCCAGCAGTGGGGGACAGGGACGGGGGACCTATGGCTACACCTTC.

This clone has only one observation. V usage is TRBV7-9 and J usage is TRBJ2-2; 10 nucleotides align to TRBD2. CDR1 and CDR2 (germline): SEHNR, FQNEAQ (reference sequence). Germline trimming cut 0 bases from V and 3 bases from J; bases unmatched to any gene: 1. The CDR3 sequence is 16 residues long. This chain's CDR3 is CASSLALAGHTGELFF. The CDR3 bases are TGTGCCAGCAGCTTAGCACTAGCGGGACACACCGGGGAGCTGTTTTTT.

The sample holds a few counts of this clone. V usage is TRBV12-3 or TRBV12-4 and J usage is TRBJ2-1; TRBD2 matches 11 bases. The CDR3 has 13 residues. Trimming took 10 bases from V and 12 from J; bases not matched to a gene: 11. The CDR3, as DNA: TGTGCCACCCAGGGCCTAGCGGGAGGAGGGCAGTTCTTC. Its protein product is CATQGLAGGGQFF.

The V and J genes are TRBV28 and TRBJ2-1; TRBD2 aligns across 11 bases. This CDR3 contains 16 residues. Germline V gene data show CDR1 as MDHEN and CDR2 as SYDVKM. V lost 8 bases, J lost 4 bases, and 10 bases stayed unmatched. CDR3 loop: CASETLAGAWYNEQFF. The CDR3 DNA follows: TGTGCCAGCGAAACACTAGCGGGGGCTTGGTACAATGAGCAGTTCTTC.